This T cell receptor beta chain is from a study of spatial heterogeneity in lung cancer. Study at large: Detection consistently captured more beta-chain sequences than alpha-chain sequences. The study, taken as a whole, reports: Resection blood, more than follow-up blood, showed ubiquitous expanded tumor TCRs.

With 4 bases clipped from V and 0 bases from J, the junction kept 5 bases outside the gene matches. CDR3 length equals 17 residues. The V gene's germline CDR1 is MGHRA and CDR2 YSYEKL. The presence of a unique molecular identifier marked each TCR cDNA molecule. A single record per CDR3 protein comes from TCRdb applying MiXCR to the 5' RACE reads. The repertoire consists of about 85,000 distinct CDR3 sequences, with approximately 21% occurring once and the leading ten covering roughly 6.2%. The time point here: sample taken at primary tumor resection. Unsorted whole RNA from tumor, nontumor lung or frozen PBMC underwent sequencing. There were roughly 78 donors, all of them untreated patients with early-stage non-small cell lung cancer. In regard to this clonotype: The antigen remains unidentified.

The material was PBMCs, obtained at surgery. The rearrangement uses TRBV4-1 and TRBJ2-2; TRBD1 agrees at 10 bases. The origin of this receptor is a male donor with early-stage non-small cell lung cancer. The CDR3 bases are TGCGCCAGCAGCCCCGGACAGGGGGACTCGAACACCGGGGAGCTGTTTTTT. It translates to CASSPGQGDSNTGELFF.